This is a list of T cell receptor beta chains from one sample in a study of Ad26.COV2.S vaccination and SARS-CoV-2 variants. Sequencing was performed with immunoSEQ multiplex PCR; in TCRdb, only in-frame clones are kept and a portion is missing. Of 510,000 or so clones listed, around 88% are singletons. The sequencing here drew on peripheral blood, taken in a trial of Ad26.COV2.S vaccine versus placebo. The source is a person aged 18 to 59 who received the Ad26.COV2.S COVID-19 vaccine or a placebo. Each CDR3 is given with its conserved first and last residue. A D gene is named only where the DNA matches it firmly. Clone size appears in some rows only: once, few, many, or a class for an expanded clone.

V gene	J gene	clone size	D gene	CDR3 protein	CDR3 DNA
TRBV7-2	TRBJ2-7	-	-	CASSPRRGPYEQYF	TGTGCCAGCAGCCCTCGGCGGGGGCCCTACGAGCAGTACTTC
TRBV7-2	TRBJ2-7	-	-	CASATPSASYEQYF	TGTGCCAGCGCCACTCCTAGCGCCTCCTACGAGCAGTACTTC
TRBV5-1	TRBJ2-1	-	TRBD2	CASSLKYGGRPLLVNEQFF	TGCGCCAGCAGCTTGAAGTATGGCGGGAGGCCCCTATTAGTCAATGAGCAGTTCTTC
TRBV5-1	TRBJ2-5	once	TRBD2	CASSGTGLAGLETQYF	TGCGCCAGCAGCGGAACCGGACTAGCGGGATTAGAGACCCAGTACTTC
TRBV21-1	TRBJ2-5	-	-	CASRKWGGRRGETQYF	TGTGCCAGCAGAAAATGGGGCGGGAGAAGGGGAGAGACCCAGTACTTC
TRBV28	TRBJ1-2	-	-	CASSLPGPGSSNYGYTF	TGTGCCAGCAGTTTACCCGGCCCGGGCAGCTCTAACTATGGCTACACCTTC
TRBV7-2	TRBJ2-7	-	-	CASSLVLAGEQYF	TGTGCCAGCAGCTTAGTTTTGGCGGGAGAGCAGTACTTC
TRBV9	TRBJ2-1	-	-	CASSAQGGFSYNEQFF	TGTGCCAGCAGCGCTCAGGGGGGTTTCTCCTACAATGAGCAGTTCTTC
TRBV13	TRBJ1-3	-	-	CASSALGGSGNTIYF	TGTGCCAGCTCCGCCCTGGGGGGATCCGGAAACACCATATATTTT
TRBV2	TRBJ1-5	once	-	CASRGTNQPQHF	TGTGCCAGCAGAGGGACAAACCAGCCCCAGCATTTT
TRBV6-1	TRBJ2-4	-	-	CASSEMVGRGKNIQYF	TGTGCCAGCAGTGAGATGGTTGGGAGGGGGAAAAACATTCAGTACTTC
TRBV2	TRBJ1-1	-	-	CASSEARRTEAFF	TGTGCCAGCAGTGAAGCGCGGCGGACTGAAGCTTTCTTT
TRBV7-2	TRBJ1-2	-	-	CASSLRPRDGYTF	TGTGCCAGCAGCTTACGCCCCCGGGATGGCTACACCTTC
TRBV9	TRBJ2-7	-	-	CASSSLTGEQYF	TGTGCCAGCAGCTCACTCACGGGCGAGCAGTACTTC
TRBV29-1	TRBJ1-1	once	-	CSVRRGVAEAFF	TGCAGCGTTAGGAGGGGGGTAGCTGAAGCTTTCTTT
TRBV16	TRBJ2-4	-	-	CASSQGGMGKNIQYF	TGTGCCAGCAGCCAAGGGGGAATGGGCAAAAACATTCAGTACTTC
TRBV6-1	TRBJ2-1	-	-	CASSEAAGGRTYNEQFF	TGTGCCAGCAGTGAAGCGGCCGGAGGACGTACCTACAATGAGCAGTTCTTC
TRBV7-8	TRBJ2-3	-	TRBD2	CASSYTGTSGRNPYF	TGTGCCAGCAGTTACACCGGGACTAGCGGGAGAAATCCGTATTTT
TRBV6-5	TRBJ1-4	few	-	CASGPTAGGNEKLFF	TGTGCCAGCGGGCCCACAGCGGGCGGGAATGAAAAACTGTTTTTT
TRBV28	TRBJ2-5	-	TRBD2	CASSQAGDLKTQYF	TGTGCCAGCAGTCAAGCGGGAGACTTGAAGACCCAGTACTTC
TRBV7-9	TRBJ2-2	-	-	CASSLGWTINTGELFF	TGTGCCAGCAGCTTAGGGTGGACAATTAACACCGGGGAGCTGTTTTTT
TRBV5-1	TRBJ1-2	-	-	CASSFEAGRGYTF	TGCGCCAGCAGCTTCGAGGCCGGGCGTGGCTACACCTTC
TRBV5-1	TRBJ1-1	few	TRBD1	CASSFGTGGTEAFF	TGCGCCAGCAGCTTTGGGACAGGGGGCACTGAAGCTTTCTTT
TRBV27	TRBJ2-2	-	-	CASSLGGGNTGELFF	TGTGCCAGCAGTTTGGGGGGCGGAAACACCGGGGAGCTGTTTTTT
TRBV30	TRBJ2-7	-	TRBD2	CAWRRTGGYEQYF	TGTGCCTGGAGAAGGACGGGAGGCTACGAGCAGTACTTC
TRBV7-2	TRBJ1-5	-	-	CASSLGQGANQPQHF	TGTGCCAGCAGCTTAGGGCAGGGTGCCAATCAGCCCCAGCATTTT